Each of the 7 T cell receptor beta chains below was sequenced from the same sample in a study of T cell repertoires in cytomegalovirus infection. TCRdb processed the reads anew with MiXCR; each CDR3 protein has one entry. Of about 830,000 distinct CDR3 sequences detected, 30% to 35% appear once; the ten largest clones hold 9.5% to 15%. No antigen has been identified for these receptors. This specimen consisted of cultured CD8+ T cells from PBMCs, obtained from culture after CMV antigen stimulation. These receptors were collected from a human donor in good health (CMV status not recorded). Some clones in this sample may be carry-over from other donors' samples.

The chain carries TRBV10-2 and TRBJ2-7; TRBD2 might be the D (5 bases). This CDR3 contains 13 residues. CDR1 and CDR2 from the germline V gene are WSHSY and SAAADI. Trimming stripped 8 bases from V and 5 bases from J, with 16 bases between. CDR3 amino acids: CASSSGLGDEQYF. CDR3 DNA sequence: TGCGCCAGCTCCTCCGGTCTCGGGGACGAGCAGTACTTC.

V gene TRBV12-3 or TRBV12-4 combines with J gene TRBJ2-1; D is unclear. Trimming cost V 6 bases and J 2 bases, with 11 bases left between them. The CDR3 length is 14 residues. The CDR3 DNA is TGTGCCAGCAGCACCGTGGGCACCTACAATGAGCAGTTCTTC. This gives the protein CASSTVGTYNEQFF.

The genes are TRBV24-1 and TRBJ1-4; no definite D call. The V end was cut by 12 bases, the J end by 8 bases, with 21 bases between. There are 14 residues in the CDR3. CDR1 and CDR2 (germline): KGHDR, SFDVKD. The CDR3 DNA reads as TGTGCCTCCTCGGACCCCCTTCGGAAGGAAAAACTGTTTTTT. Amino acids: CASSDPLRKEKLFF.

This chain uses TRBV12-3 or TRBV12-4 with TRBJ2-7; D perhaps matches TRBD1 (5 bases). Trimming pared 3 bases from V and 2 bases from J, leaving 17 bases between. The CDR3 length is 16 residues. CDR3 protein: CASSFYGQGAPYEQYF. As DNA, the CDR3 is TGTGCCAGCAGTTTTTACGGCCAGGGTGCCCCCTACGAGCAGTACTTC.

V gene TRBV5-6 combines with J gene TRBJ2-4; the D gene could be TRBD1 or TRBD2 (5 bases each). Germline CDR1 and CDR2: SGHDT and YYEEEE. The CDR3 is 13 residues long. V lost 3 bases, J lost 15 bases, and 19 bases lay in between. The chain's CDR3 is CASSWGSGRLPYF. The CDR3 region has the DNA TGTGCCAGCAGCTGGGGTTCGGGGCGCCTCCCGTACTTC.

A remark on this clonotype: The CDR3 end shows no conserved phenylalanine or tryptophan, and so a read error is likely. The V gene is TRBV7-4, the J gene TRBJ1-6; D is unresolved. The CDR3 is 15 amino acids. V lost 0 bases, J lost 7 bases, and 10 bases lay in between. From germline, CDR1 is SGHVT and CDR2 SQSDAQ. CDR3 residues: CASSLAGQKNSPLHI. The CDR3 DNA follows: TGTGCCAGCAGCTTAGCTGGGCAGAAAAATTCACCCCTCCACATT.

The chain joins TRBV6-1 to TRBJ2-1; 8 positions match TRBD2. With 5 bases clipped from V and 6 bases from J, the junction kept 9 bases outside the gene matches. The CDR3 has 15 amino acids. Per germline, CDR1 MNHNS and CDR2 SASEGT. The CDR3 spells CASSKVAGPCNEQFF. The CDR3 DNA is TGTGCCAGCAGTAAGGTAGCGGGGCCCTGCAATGAGCAGTTCTTC.